A selection of T cell receptor beta chains follows, all from one sample in a study of breast tumors, draining lymph nodes, adjacent tissues. TCRdb recomputed calls from the multiplex PCR reads with MiXCR, one row per CDR3 protein. The sample has 250,000 or so distinct CDR3 sequences; over 30% are singletons. Sequencing was carried out using axillary lymph node tissue. Every receptor here comes from a female donor with breast cancer. Some clones in this sample may be carry-over from other donors' samples. CDR3s include the opening cysteine and the closing phenylalanine or tryptophan. The order of the fields is CDR3 protein, CDR3 DNA, J gene, V gene, D gene, clone size. D genes are given only for firm matches. Clone size is stated in some rows and not others, as once, few, many or a class when expanded.

CDR3 protein: CASSVGPAGGTGELFF
CDR3 DNA: TGTGCCAGCAGCGTAGGTCCAGCGGGGGGCACCGGGGAGCTGTTTTTT
J gene: TRBJ2-2
V gene: TRBV9
D gene: TRBD2
clone size: many

CDR3 protein: CASSQGLEGNQPQHF
CDR3 DNA: TGTGCCAGCAGCCAAGGACTCGAGGGTAATCAGCCCCAGCATTTT
J gene: TRBJ1-5
V gene: TRBV3-1
D gene: -
clone size: -

CDR3 protein: CAWSVRGQDSPLHF
CDR3 DNA: TGTGCCTGGAGTGTACGGGGACAGGATTCACCCCTCCACTTT
J gene: TRBJ1-6
V gene: TRBV30
D gene: TRBD1
clone size: -

CDR3 protein: CASSLSGVTNYGYTF
CDR3 DNA: TGTGCCAGCAGTTTATCTGGGGTCACAAACTATGGCTACACCTTC
J gene: TRBJ1-2
V gene: TRBV27
D gene: -
clone size: few

CDR3 protein: CASSLGVIYEQYF
CDR3 DNA: TGTGCCAGCAGCTTAGGAGTTATCTACGAGCAGTACTTC
J gene: TRBJ2-7
V gene: TRBV5-6
D gene: -
clone size: many

CDR3 protein: CASTASWTSGRRETQYF
CDR3 DNA: TGTGCCAGCACAGCTTCATGGACTAGCGGGAGACGGGAGACCCAGTACTTC
J gene: TRBJ2-5
V gene: TRBV5-8
D gene: TRBD2
clone size: many

CDR3 protein: CASSALTGGGSTDTQYF
CDR3 DNA: TGTGCCAGCAGCGCATTGACAGGGGGGGGGAGCACAGATACGCAGTATTTT
J gene: TRBJ2-3
V gene: TRBV7-9
D gene: TRBD1
clone size: many

CDR3 protein: CASSERQGPNSPLHF
CDR3 DNA: TGTGCCAGCAGTGAAAGGCAGGGCCCTAATTCACCCCTCCACTTT
J gene: TRBJ1-6
V gene: TRBV6-1
D gene: -
clone size: many

CDR3 protein: CASSSRGPGETQYF
CDR3 DNA: TGTGCCAGCAGCTCCAGGGGTCCCGGGGAGACCCAGTACTTC
J gene: TRBJ2-5
V gene: TRBV12-3/TRBV12-4
D gene: -
clone size: -

CDR3 protein: CASRSPGTGYEQYF
CDR3 DNA: TGCGCCAGCAGAAGCCCCGGGACGGGGTACGAGCAGTACTTC
J gene: TRBJ2-7
V gene: TRBV5-1
D gene: -
clone size: many

CDR3 protein: CSVYFGNIQYF
CDR3 DNA: TGCAGCGTTTACTTCGGAAACATTCAGTACTTC
J gene: TRBJ2-4
V gene: TRBV29-1
D gene: -
clone size: -

CDR3 protein: CASSPVAGVTYNEQFF
CDR3 DNA: TGTGCCAGCAGCCCTGTAGCGGGAGTAACCTACAATGAGCAGTTCTTC
J gene: TRBJ2-1
V gene: TRBV9
D gene: TRBD2
clone size: many

CDR3 protein: CASSHSKQGDYGYTF
CDR3 DNA: TGTGCCAGCAGTCACTCAAAACAGGGGGACTATGGCTACACCTTC
J gene: TRBJ1-2
V gene: TRBV6-6
D gene: TRBD1
clone size: -

CDR3 protein: CASSLRTDGANVLTF
CDR3 DNA: TGTGCCAGCAGCCTACGGACTGATGGGGCCAACGTCCTGACTTTC
J gene: TRBJ2-6
V gene: TRBV4-2
D gene: -
clone size: -

CDR3 protein: CASSYSSGGGTDTQYF
CDR3 DNA: TGTGCCAGCAGCTATTCTAGCGGGGGCGGAACAGATACGCAGTATTTT
J gene: TRBJ2-3
V gene: TRBV11-2
D gene: TRBD2
clone size: many

CDR3 protein: CAISEGSAPLQETQYF
CDR3 DNA: TGTGCCATCAGTGAGGGAAGCGCTCCCCTCCAAGAGACCCAGTACTTC
J gene: TRBJ2-5
V gene: TRBV10-3
D gene: -
clone size: many

CDR3 protein: CAISWQGTDTQYF
CDR3 DNA: TGTGCCATCAGTTGGCAGGGGACAGATACGCAGTATTTT
J gene: TRBJ2-3
V gene: TRBV10-3
D gene: -
clone size: many

CDR3 protein: CASSLLPTGTGELFF
CDR3 DNA: TGCGCCAGCAGCTTGTTACCAACCGGGACCGGGGAGCTGTTTTTT
J gene: TRBJ2-2
V gene: TRBV5-1
D gene: -
clone size: -

CDR3 protein: CASSLGTSGSLTDTQYF
CDR3 DNA: TGTGCCAGTAGTCTAGGGACTAGCGGGAGTTTAACAGATACGCAGTATTTT
J gene: TRBJ2-3
V gene: TRBV19
D gene: TRBD2
clone size: many

CDR3 protein: CASSSLRLPNSGANVLTF
CDR3 DNA: TGTGCCAGCAGCAGCCTGAGGCTCCCCAACTCTGGGGCCAACGTCCTGACTTTC
J gene: TRBJ2-6
V gene: TRBV7-9
D gene: -
clone size: many

CDR3 protein: CASSLMAYTGELFF
CDR3 DNA: TGTGCCAGCAGCTTAATGGCCTACACCGGGGAGCTGTTTTTT
J gene: TRBJ2-2
V gene: TRBV7-2
D gene: -
clone size: many

CDR3 protein: CASSRGLADEQYF
CDR3 DNA: TGTGCCAGCAGTAGGGGACTAGCGGATGAGCAGTACTTC
J gene: TRBJ2-7
V gene: TRBV27
D gene: TRBD2
clone size: few

CDR3 protein: CASTRGTEQPQHF
CDR3 DNA: TGTGCCAGCACCAGAGGGACCGAGCAGCCCCAGCATTTT
J gene: TRBJ1-5
V gene: TRBV19
D gene: -
clone size: few

CDR3 protein: CASSLEGAPFRTDPQYF
CDR3 DNA: TGTGCCAGCAGCTTAGAAGGGGCACCCTTTCGCACAGATCCGCAGTATTTT
J gene: TRBJ2-3
V gene: TRBV7-2
D gene: -
clone size: -

CDR3 protein: CSASRDRGITYNEQFF
CDR3 DNA: TGCAGTGCTAGCCGGGACAGGGGAATAACCTACAATGAGCAGTTCTTC
J gene: TRBJ2-1
V gene: TRBV20-1
D gene: TRBD1
clone size: many

CDR3 protein: CASSASGRAADTQYF
CDR3 DNA: TGTGCCAGCTCAGCTAGCGGGAGGGCCGCAGATACGCAGTATTTT
J gene: TRBJ2-3
V gene: TRBV5-4
D gene: TRBD2
clone size: -

CDR3 protein: CAWRRDRGQETQYF
CDR3 DNA: TGTGCCTGGAGGAGGGACAGGGGGCAAGAGACCCAGTACTTC
J gene: TRBJ2-5
V gene: TRBV30
D gene: TRBD1
clone size: many

CDR3 protein: CASSAAPSPTLTF
CDR3 DNA: TGTGCCAGCAGCGCCGCACCCTCTCCTACCCTGACTTTC
J gene: TRBJ2-6
V gene: TRBV11-2
D gene: -
clone size: few

CDR3 protein: CASSYSGGVRPQHF
CDR3 DNA: TGTGCCAGCAGTTACTCGGGGGGCGTAAGGCCCCAGCATTTT
J gene: TRBJ1-5
V gene: TRBV6-7
D gene: -
clone size: -

CDR3 protein: CASSEDPGLNEKLFF
CDR3 DNA: TGTGCCAGCAGTGAAGATCCAGGGTTAAATGAAAAACTGTTTTTT
J gene: TRBJ1-4
V gene: TRBV6-1
D gene: -
clone size: -

CDR3 protein: CASRSQGQQNEKLFF
CDR3 DNA: TGTGCCAGCAGGTCGCAAGGACAGCAGAATGAAAAACTGTTTTTT
J gene: TRBJ1-4
V gene: TRBV28
D gene: -
clone size: many

CDR3 protein: CSAWDARGLEQFF
CDR3 DNA: TGCAGTGCTTGGGACGCGAGGGGCCTTGAGCAGTTCTTC
J gene: TRBJ2-1
V gene: TRBV20-1
D gene: -
clone size: -

CDR3 protein: CASSLVVRTDPSDHYGYTF
CDR3 DNA: TGTGCCAGCAGTTTAGTGGTTAGAACAGATCCCTCTGACCACTATGGCTACACCTTC
J gene: TRBJ1-2
V gene: TRBV9
D gene: -
clone size: -

CDR3 protein: CASSLVTGQYEQYF
CDR3 DNA: TGTGCCAGCAGCTTAGTGACGGGGCAATACGAGCAGTACTTC
J gene: TRBJ2-7
V gene: TRBV11-2
D gene: -
clone size: many

CDR3 protein: CASSWYQGRNTIYF
CDR3 DNA: TGTGCCAGCAGCTGGTACCAGGGAAGAAACACCATATATTTT
J gene: TRBJ1-3
V gene: TRBV5-6
D gene: -
clone size: many

CDR3 protein: CSARGHLGFQHEAFF
CDR3 DNA: TGCAGTGCCAGGGGGCACCTGGGTTTCCAGCATGAAGCTTTCTTT
J gene: TRBJ1-1
V gene: TRBV20-1
D gene: TRBD1
clone size: -

CDR3 protein: CASSSRQQCKPGELFF
CDR3 DNA: TGTGCCAGCAGCTCGCGCCAGCAGTGTAAGCCCGGGGAGCTGTTTTTT
J gene: TRBJ2-2
V gene: TRBV7-2
D gene: -
clone size: -

CDR3 protein: CAITPGQQTEAFF
CDR3 DNA: TGTGCCATCACTCCGGGACAGCAAACTGAAGCTTTCTTT
J gene: TRBJ1-1
V gene: TRBV10-3
D gene: TRBD1
clone size: few

CDR3 protein: CASSRDRHSYGYTF
CDR3 DNA: TGTGCCAGCAGTAGGGACCGACACAGCTATGGCTACACCTTC
J gene: TRBJ1-2
V gene: TRBV7-9
D gene: -
clone size: many

CDR3 protein: CATSREPPNRQGDAQETQYF
CDR3 DNA: TGTGCCACCAGCAGAGAGCCGCCGAATAGACAGGGGGACGCCCAAGAGACCCAGTACTTC
J gene: TRBJ2-5
V gene: TRBV15
D gene: TRBD1
clone size: many

CDR3 protein: CAIRVADNEQFF
CDR3 DNA: TGTGCCATCAGGGTAGCGGACAATGAGCAGTTCTTC
J gene: TRBJ2-1
V gene: TRBV10-3
D gene: -
clone size: many

CDR3 protein: CASSDWQWGDTQYF
CDR3 DNA: TGTGCCAGCAGTGATTGGCAGTGGGGAGATACGCAGTATTTT
J gene: TRBJ2-3
V gene: TRBV2
D gene: -
clone size: many

CDR3 protein: CASSAGHKNIQYF
CDR3 DNA: TGTGCCAGCAGCGCAGGACACAAAAACATTCAGTACTTC
J gene: TRBJ2-4
V gene: TRBV9
D gene: -
clone size: few

CDR3 protein: CASSVASGRTDTQYF
CDR3 DNA: TGTGCCAGCAGCGTAGCTAGCGGGCGCACAGATACGCAGTATTTT
J gene: TRBJ2-3
V gene: TRBV9
D gene: TRBD2
clone size: many

CDR3 protein: CSVPGGSSSYNEQYF
CDR3 DNA: TGCAGCGTTCCCGGCGGTTCCAGCTCCTACAATGAGCAGTATTTT
J gene: TRBJ2-3
V gene: TRBV29-1
D gene: -
clone size: -

CDR3 protein: CASSLRGRPGDTIYF
CDR3 DNA: TGTGCCAGCAGCTTAAGGGGGCGACCTGGAGACACCATATATTTC
J gene: TRBJ1-3
V gene: TRBV11-2
D gene: TRBD1
clone size: once

CDR3 protein: CASRRQLIRLADRNTDTQYF
CDR3 DNA: TGCGCCAGCAGACGCCAACTGATACGACTAGCGGACCGAAACACAGATACGCAGTATTTT
J gene: TRBJ2-3
V gene: TRBV5-1
D gene: TRBD2
clone size: many

CDR3 protein: CASSSGQDESLFF
CDR3 DNA: TGTGCCAGCAGCTCCGGACAGGACGAAAGCCTGTTCTTT
J gene: TRBJ1-4
V gene: TRBV5-1
D gene: TRBD1
clone size: -

CDR3 protein: CASSATSGRNEQYF
CDR3 DNA: TGTGCCAGCAGCGCGACTAGCGGGAGGAACGAGCAGTACTTC
J gene: TRBJ2-7
V gene: TRBV7-4
D gene: TRBD2
clone size: -

CDR3 protein: CASSLVAGGDTQYF
CDR3 DNA: TGTGCCAGCAGTTTAGTAGCGGGGGGGGATACGCAGTATTTT
J gene: TRBJ2-3
V gene: TRBV12-3/TRBV12-4
D gene: TRBD2
clone size: many

CDR3 protein: CAWSGGTGSNQPQHF
CDR3 DNA: TGTGCCTGGAGTGGAGGGACAGGGAGCAATCAGCCCCAGCATTTT
J gene: TRBJ1-5
V gene: TRBV30
D gene: TRBD1
clone size: -

CDR3 protein: CASSVNRPQEETQYF
CDR3 DNA: TGTGCCAGCAGTGTGAACAGACCTCAGGAAGAGACCCAGTACTTC
J gene: TRBJ2-5
V gene: TRBV2
D gene: -
clone size: many